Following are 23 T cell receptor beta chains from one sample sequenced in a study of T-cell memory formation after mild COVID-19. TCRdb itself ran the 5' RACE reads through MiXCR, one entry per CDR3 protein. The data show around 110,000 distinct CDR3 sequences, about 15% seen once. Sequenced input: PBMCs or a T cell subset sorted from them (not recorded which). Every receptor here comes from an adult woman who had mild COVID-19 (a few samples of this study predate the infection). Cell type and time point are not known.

The CDR3 sequence is CASSRTHSYEQYF. The CDR3 DNA reads TGTGCCAGCAGTCGGACACACTCCTACGAGCAGTACTTC. The chain combines TRBV12-3 or TRBV12-4 with TRBJ2-7; maybe TRBD1 (5 bases). Trimming took off 5 bases at V and 0 bases at J, with 8 bases between the two ends. The CDR3 loop spans 13 amino acids.

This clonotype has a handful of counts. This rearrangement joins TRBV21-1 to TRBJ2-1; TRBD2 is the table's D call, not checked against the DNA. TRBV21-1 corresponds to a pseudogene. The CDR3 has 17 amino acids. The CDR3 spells CASSKSLAGGPVDEQFF. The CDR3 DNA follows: TGTGCCAGCAGCAAATCCCTAGCGGGAGGGCCTGTGGATGAGCAGTTCTTC.

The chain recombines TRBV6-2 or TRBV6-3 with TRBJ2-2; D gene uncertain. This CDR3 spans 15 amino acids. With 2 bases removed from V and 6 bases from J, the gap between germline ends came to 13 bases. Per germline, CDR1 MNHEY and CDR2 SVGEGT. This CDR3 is CASSYEPSRAGELFF. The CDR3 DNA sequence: TGTGCCAGCAGTTACGAGCCATCCCGAGCCGGGGAGCTGTTTTTT.

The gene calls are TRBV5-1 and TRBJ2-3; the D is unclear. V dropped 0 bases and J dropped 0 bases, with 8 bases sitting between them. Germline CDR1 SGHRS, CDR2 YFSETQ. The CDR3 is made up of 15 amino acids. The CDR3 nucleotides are TGCGCCAGCAGCTTGGCGGGCCCGAGCACAGATACGCAGTATTTT. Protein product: CASSLAGPSTDTQYF.

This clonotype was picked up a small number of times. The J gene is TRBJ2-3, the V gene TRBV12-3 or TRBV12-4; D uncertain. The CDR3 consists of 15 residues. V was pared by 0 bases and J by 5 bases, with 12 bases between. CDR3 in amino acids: CASSLAMESQDTQYF. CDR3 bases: TGTGCCAGCAGTTTAGCGATGGAGTCCCAAGATACGCAGTATTTT.

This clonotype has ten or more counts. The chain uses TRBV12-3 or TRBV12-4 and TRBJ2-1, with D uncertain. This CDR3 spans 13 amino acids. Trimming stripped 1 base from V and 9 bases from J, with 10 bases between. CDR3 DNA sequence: TGTGCCAGCAGTTTAGATTCCCGGCTTGAGCAGTTCTTC. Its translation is CASSLDSRLEQFF.

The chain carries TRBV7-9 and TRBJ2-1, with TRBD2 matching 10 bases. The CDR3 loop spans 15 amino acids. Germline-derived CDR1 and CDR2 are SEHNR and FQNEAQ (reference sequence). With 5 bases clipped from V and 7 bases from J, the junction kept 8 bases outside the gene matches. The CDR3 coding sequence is TGTGCCAGCAGCCCACAGACTAGCGGGTATAATGAGCAGTTCTTC. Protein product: CASSPQTSGYNEQFF.

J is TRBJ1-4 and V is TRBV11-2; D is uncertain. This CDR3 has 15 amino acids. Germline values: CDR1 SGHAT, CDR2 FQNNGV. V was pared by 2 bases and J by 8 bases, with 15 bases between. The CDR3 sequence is CASSLLSGLGEKLFF. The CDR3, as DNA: TGTGCCAGCAGCTTATTGTCAGGCTTAGGCGAAAAACTGTTTTTT.

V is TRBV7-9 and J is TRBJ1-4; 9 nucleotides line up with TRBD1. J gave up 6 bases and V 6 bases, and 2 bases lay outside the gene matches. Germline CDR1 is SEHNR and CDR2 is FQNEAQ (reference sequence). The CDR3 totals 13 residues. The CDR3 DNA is TGTGCCAGCAGGGGACAGGGTGATGAAAAACTGTTTTTT. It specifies CASRGQGDEKLFF.

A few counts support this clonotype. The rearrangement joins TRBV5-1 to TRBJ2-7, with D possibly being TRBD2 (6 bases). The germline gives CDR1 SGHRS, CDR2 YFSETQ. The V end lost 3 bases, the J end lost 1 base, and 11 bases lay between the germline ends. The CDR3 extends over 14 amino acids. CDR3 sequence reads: CASSWGGGSYEQYF. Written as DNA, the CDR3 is TGCGCCAGCAGCTGGGGAGGAGGGTCCTACGAGCAGTACTTC.

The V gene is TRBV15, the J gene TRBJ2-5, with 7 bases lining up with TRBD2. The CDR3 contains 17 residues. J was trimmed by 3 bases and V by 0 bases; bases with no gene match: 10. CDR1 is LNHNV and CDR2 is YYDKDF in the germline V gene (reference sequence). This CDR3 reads CATSRDQEGLAEETQYF. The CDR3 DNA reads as TGTGCCACCAGCAGAGATCAGGAGGGGCTAGCGGAAGAGACCCAGTACTTC.

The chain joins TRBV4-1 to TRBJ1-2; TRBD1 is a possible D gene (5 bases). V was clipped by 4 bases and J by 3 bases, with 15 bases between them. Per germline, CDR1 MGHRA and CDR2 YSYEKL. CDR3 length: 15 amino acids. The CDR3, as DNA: TGCGCCAGCAGCCTACAGGCAGACGCTTACTATGGCTACACCTTC. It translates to CASSLQADAYYGYTF.

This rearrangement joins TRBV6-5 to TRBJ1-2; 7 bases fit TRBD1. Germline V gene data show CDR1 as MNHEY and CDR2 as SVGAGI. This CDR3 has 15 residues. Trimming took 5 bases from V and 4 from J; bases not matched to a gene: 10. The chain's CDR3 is CASSEPGQIIYGYTF. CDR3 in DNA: TGTGCCAGCAGTGAGCCGGGACAGATTATCTATGGCTACACCTTC.

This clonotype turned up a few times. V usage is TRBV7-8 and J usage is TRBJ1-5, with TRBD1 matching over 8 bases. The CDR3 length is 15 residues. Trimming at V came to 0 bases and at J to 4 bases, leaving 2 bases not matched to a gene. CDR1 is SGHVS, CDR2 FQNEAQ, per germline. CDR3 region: CASSLAGQGNQPQHF. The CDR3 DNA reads TGTGCCAGCAGCTTAGCAGGACAGGGAAATCAGCCCCAGCATTTT.

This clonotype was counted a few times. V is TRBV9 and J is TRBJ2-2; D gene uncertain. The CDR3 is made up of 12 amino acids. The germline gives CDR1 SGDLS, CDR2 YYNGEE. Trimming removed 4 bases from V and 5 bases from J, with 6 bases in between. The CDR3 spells CASSKRTGELFF. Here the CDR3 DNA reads TGTGCCAGCAGCAAGAGGACCGGGGAGCTGTTTTTT.

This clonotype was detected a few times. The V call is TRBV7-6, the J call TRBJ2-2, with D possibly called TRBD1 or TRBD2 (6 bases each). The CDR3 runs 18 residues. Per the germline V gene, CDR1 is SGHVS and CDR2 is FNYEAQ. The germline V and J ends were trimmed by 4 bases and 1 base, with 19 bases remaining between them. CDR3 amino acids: CASSSIRGDAQNTGELFF. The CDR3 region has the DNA TGTGCCAGCAGCTCGATTAGGGGGGACGCACAGAACACCGGGGAGCTGTTTTTT.

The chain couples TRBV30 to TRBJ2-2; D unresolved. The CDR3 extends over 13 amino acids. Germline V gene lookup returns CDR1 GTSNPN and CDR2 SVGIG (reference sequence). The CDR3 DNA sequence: TGTGCTGTCGTGGTTAGGAACACCGGGGAGCTGTTTTTT. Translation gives CAVVVRNTGELFF.

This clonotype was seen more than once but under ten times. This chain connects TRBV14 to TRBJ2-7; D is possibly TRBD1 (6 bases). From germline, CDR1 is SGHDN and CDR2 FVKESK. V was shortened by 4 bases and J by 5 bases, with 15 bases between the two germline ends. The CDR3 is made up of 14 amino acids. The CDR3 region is CASSRAGDLHEQYF. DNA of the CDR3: TGTGCCAGCAGCCGGGCAGGGGATCTCCACGAGCAGTACTTC.

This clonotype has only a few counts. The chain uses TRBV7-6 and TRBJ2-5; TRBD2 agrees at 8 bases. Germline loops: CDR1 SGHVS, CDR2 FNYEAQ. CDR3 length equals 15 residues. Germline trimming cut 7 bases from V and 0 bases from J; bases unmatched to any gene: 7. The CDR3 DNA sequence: TGTGCCAGCACCCACGGGGGGGGCTACCAAGAGACCCAGTACTTC. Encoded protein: CASTHGGGYQETQYF.

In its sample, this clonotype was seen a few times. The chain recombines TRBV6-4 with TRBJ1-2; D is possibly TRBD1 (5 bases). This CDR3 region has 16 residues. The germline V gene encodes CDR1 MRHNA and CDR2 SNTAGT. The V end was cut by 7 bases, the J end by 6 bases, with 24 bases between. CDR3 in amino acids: CASIAQSAGRKDGYTF. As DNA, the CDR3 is TGTGCCAGCATTGCACAAAGTGCGGGGCGCAAGGATGGCTACACCTTC.

The DNA of the CDR3 is TGTGCCAGCAGCGTATCGGGACAGCCCTCCTACGAGCAGTACTTC. Its protein is CASSVSGQPSYEQYF. This rearrangement joins TRBV9 to TRBJ2-7, with 7 bases aligning to TRBD1. The V gene end was trimmed by 1 base and the J gene end by 0 bases; junction bases not matched to a gene: 4. In germline, CDR1 is SGDLS, CDR2 YYNGEE. The CDR3 is made up of 15 amino acids.

The CDR3 reads CASTKDRDGYEQYF. The CDR3 DNA reads as TGTGCCAGCACCAAAGACAGGGACGGTTACGAGCAGTACTTC. This chain uses TRBV2 with TRBJ2-7; 7 bases line up with TRBD1. Germline CDR1 reads SNHLY; CDR2 reads FYNNEI. V gave up 7 bases and J gave up 4 bases; unmatched junction bases: 10. CDR3 size: 14 residues.

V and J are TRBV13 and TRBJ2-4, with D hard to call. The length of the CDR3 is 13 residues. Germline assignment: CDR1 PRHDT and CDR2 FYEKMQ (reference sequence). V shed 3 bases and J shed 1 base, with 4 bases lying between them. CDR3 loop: CASSLGAKNIQYF. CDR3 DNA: TGTGCCAGCAGCTTGGGGGCCAAAAACATTCAGTACTTC.